The 8 T cell receptor beta chains in this list originate from one sample, sequenced in a study of blood T cell repertoires in COVID-19. This table comes from immunoSEQ multiplex PCR, and its TCRdb copy is limited to in-frame clones, with some not included. The table has under 200,000 clones, 80% to 90% seen once. The sequencing input was PBMCs or T cells enriched from blood (not recorded which). The receptors come from a man in his forties or fifties who had recovered from COVID-19.

This chain connects TRBV4-3 to TRBJ1-6; perhaps TRBD1 as D (6 bases). Between the trimmed V and J ends, which lost 4 bases and 7 bases, there was a span of 14 bases. The CDR3 runs 15 residues. The germline V gene has CDR1 LGHNA and CDR2 YSLEER. This CDR3 is CASSPEGGINSPLHF. In DNA, the CDR3 is TGCGCCAGCAGCCCGGAGGGGGGGATCAATTCACCCCTCCACTTT.

V usage is TRBV5-1 and J usage is TRBJ2-2, with a tentative D call TRBD2 (6 bases). The germline V and J ends were trimmed by 4 bases and 5 bases, with 21 bases remaining between them. Per germline, CDR1 SGHRS and CDR2 YFSETQ. The CDR3 spans 17 residues. The chain's CDR3 is CASSGRSWASDTGELFF. The CDR3 region has the DNA TGCGCCAGCAGCGGGAGGAGTTGGGCTAGCGATACCGGGGAGCTGTTTTTT.

This rearrangement joins TRBV19 to TRBJ1-2; D gene ambiguous. The germline V gene has CDR1 LNHDA and CDR2 SQIVND (reference sequence). Trimming removed 1 base at V and 2 bases at J, with 11 bases between. This CDR3 spans 15 amino acids. The CDR3 bases are TGTGCCAGTAGTATAGGTAGTTACGGGAACTATGGCTACACCTTC. Its protein is CASSIGSYGNYGYTF.

A single count supports this clone. V and J are TRBV7-2 and TRBJ2-2, with 11 bases aligning to TRBD2. The CDR3 is 15 residues long. Per the germline V gene, CDR1 is SGHTA and CDR2 is FQGNSA. V shed 3 bases and J 6 bases; nucleotides not matched to a gene: 3. This CDR3 is CASSLRLAGSGELFF. Written as DNA, the CDR3 is TGTGCCAGCAGCTTGAGACTAGCGGGGTCCGGGGAGCTGTTTTTT.

The genes are TRBV7-9 and TRBJ1-5; D ambiguous. The CDR3 loop spans 13 amino acids. Germline-derived CDR1 and CDR2 are SEHNR and FQNEAQ (reference sequence). V was clipped by 5 bases and J by 9 bases, with 14 bases between them. The CDR3, as DNA: TGTGCCAGCAGCGGGTATCCGGCGGGGCCCCAGCATTTT. This codes for CASSGYPAGPQHF.

The chain links TRBV6-5 to TRBJ1-1, with no clear D. The CDR3 runs to 16 residues. The V gene's germline CDR1 is MNHEY and CDR2 SVGAGI. Trimming took off 0 bases at V and 2 bases at J, with 13 bases between the two ends. The DNA for the CDR3 is TGTGCCAGCAGTTACTCGAGATGGGCCAGAAACACTGAAGCTTTCTTT. Amino acid sequence: CASSYSRWARNTEAFF.

The chain has TRBV18 and TRBJ2-2; TRBD1 aligns across 7 bases. Germline V lookup: CDR1 KGHSH, CDR2 LQKENI. V lost 2 bases, J lost 0 bases, and 3 bases stayed unmatched. This CDR3 has 16 amino acids. The CDR3 region has the DNA TGTGCCAGCTCACCAATTGGGACAGCGAACACCGGGGAGCTGTTTTTT. It is translated as CASSPIGTANTGELFF.

The chain employs TRBV5-1 and TRBJ1-1, with 7 bases lining up with TRBD1. Germline assignment: CDR1 SGHRS and CDR2 YFSETQ. The V gene end was trimmed by 6 bases and the J gene end by 2 bases; junction bases not matched to a gene: 7. The CDR3 loop spans 14 amino acids. The CDR3 reads CASNSGTANTEAFF. DNA of the CDR3: TGCGCCAGCAACTCCGGGACAGCTAACACTGAAGCTTTCTTT.